This T cell receptor beta chain comes out of a study of spatial heterogeneity in lung cancer (dated by TCRdb to between 2018 and 2020). For the study in its entirety: Beta-chain transcripts were consistently detected in greater numbers than alpha-chain transcripts, which likely reflects a higher abundance of beta-chain transcripts. A strong correlation was found between TCR transcript counts in tumor regions and a T cell transcriptional module score from matched bulk RNA-seq. In the raw uncorrected reads, each unique combination of TCR and UMI appeared more than ten times on average. In non-small cell lung cancer, the study made a quantitative comparison of TCR alpha and beta repertoires among multiple tumor regions, matched nontumor lung and blood. TCR repertoire features were related to nonsynonymous mutation counts determined by whole-exome sequencing of tumor tissue. At surgery, both alpha and beta chains were TCR-sequenced in about 200 tumor regions, 63 to 65 matched nontumor lung samples and a few dozen PBMC samples.

Via the germline V gene (reference sequence), CDR1 is SEHNR and CDR2 FQNEAQ. The CDR3 sequence holds 13 residues, the cysteine and phenylalanine included. Left in the record is the CDR3 DNA by itself, 39 bases read in frame from the first base. Compared with germline, V lacks 3 bases and J lacks 8 bases; bases without a gene match: 6. What the research found in general, with its limitations: TCR-seq coverage of tumor T cells was estimated at only roughly 7.7% for alpha chains and less than 15% for beta chains. Counts of ubiquitous and regional expanded TCRs were found to correlate with counts of ubiquitous and regional nonsynonymous mutations, respectively. Confirming at a functional level the hypothesis that regional TCRs recognize regional mutations was considered to require additional single-cell paired TCR alpha and beta sequencing. The tumor nonsynonymous mutation count correlated with the number of expanded intratumoral alpha and beta TCRs.

The library was obtained by 5' RACE. Sequenced using a NextSeq 500. The TCR library protocol attached a unique molecular identifier to each TCR cDNA molecule to allow correction of PCR and sequencing errors. For the original study's pipeline: Decombinator tools were used for TCR identification, UMI-based error correction and CDR3 extraction. Expanded TCRs were defined as those above a frequency of 2 per 1,000, corresponding to the top 1% of the tumor frequency distribution. Expanded tumor TCRs were classed as regional if statistically deemed absent (corrected P<0.05) from at least one tumor region, otherwise ubiquitous. Renyi diversity was calculated using the R vegan package after each repertoire was subsampled 100 times to 5,000 TCRs. CDR3 similarity networks were built from amino acid triplet string-kernel similarity, connecting CDR3s with pairwise similarity above 0.82. TCRdb took the public reads, trimmed them with fastp at Q25, ran MiXCR for clone calling and kept in-frame beta chains. Rows with one shared CDR3 protein collapse into an entry with the most common genes and DNA. TCRdb's processing, not the study's, gives the V and J calls here. In this sample the table shows fewer than 9,500 distinct CDR3 sequences, around 3% of which occur a single time. The ten top clones hold roughly 13% of the sample.

This clonotype was seen repeatedly, ten times or more. Its antigen specificity is not known. No base qualities exist here, and no much larger clone lies one base off it. This specimen's time point label, per the study, means: sample taken at primary tumor resection. Samples were obtained from roughly 72 patients with early-stage, untreated non-small cell lung cancer from the lung TRACERx cohort. For TCR sequencing, whole RNA was extracted from tumor and nontumor lung tissue, or from cryopreserved PBMC samples, and no cell sorting was done. Patients were selected for TCR sequencing only if sufficient RNA was available from at least two tumor regions. Tumor and adjacent nontumor lung specimens were reviewed by a lung pathologist before selection.

The chain is made from TRBV7-9 and TRBJ1-1; TRBD1 lines up with 7 middle nucleotides. The sequencing used lung tumor tissue, collected at surgery. This clonotype was sampled from a male donor with early-stage non-small cell lung cancer. CDR3 reads: CASSFTQGTEAFF. The nucleotide sequence reads TGTGCCAGCAGCTTTACACAGGGGACGGAAGCTTTCTTT.